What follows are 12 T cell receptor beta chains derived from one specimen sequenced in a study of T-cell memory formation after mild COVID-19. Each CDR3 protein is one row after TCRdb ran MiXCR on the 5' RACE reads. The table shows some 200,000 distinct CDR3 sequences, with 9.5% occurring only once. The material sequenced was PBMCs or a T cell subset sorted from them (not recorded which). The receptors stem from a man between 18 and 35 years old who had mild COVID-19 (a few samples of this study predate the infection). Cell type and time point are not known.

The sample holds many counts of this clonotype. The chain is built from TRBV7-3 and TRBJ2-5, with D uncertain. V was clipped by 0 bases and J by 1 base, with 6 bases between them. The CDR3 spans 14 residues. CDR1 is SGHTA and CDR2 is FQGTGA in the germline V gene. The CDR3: CASSLTVTQETQYF. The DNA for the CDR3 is TGTGCCAGCAGCTTAACAGTCACCCAAGAGACCCAGTACTTC.

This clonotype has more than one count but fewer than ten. The CDR3 loop reads CASSQRQDGQETQYF. Here the CDR3 DNA reads TGTGCCAGCAGCCAACGACAGGATGGCCAAGAGACCCAGTACTTC. This chain connects TRBV4-2 to TRBJ2-5; TRBD1 is a possible D gene (6 bases). Germline values: CDR1 LGHNA, CDR2 YNFKEQ. The V gene lost 2 bases and the J gene lost 1 base, with 11 bases spanning the gap. CDR3 length: 15 residues.

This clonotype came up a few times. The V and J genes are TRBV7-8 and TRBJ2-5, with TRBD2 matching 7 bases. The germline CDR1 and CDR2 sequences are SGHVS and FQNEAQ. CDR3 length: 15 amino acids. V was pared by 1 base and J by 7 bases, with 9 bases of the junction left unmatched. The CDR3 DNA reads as TGTGCCAGCAGCTTAGAGGCGGGGGAGTGGACGACCCAGTACTTC. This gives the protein CASSLEAGEWTTQYF.

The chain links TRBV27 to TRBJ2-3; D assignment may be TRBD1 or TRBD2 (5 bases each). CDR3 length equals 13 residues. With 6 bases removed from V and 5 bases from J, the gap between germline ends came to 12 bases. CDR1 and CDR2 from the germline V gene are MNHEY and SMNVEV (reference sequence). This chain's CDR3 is CASRGQAGDTQYF. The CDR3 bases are TGTGCCAGCAGGGGGCAGGCGGGAGATACGCAGTATTTT.

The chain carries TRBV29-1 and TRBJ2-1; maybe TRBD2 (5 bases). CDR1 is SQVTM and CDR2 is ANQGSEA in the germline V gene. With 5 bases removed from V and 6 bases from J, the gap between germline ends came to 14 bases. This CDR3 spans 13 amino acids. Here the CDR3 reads CSVRTSWGNEQFF. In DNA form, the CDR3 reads TGCAGCGTTCGGACTTCCTGGGGCAATGAGCAGTTCTTC.

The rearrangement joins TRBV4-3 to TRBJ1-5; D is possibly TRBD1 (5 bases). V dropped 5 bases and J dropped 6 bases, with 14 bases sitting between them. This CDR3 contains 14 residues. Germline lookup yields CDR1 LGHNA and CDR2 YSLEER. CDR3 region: CASSFLQGVQPQHF. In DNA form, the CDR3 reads TGCGCCAGCAGCTTCCTCCAGGGCGTTCAGCCCCAGCATTTT.

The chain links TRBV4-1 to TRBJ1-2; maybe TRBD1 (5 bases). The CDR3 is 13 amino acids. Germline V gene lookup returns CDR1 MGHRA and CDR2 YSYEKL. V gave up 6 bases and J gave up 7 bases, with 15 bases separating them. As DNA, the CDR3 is TGCGCCAGCAGGCACGACAGATCCAGTGGCTACACCTTC. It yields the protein CASRHDRSSGYTF.

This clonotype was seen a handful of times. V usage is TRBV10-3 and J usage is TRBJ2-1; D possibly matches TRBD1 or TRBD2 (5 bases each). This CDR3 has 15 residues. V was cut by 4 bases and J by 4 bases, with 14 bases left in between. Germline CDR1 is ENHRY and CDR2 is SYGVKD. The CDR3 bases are TGTGCCATCAGTGTCGGGGCCCAGGAATACAATGAGCAGTTCTTC. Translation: CAISVGAQEYNEQFF.

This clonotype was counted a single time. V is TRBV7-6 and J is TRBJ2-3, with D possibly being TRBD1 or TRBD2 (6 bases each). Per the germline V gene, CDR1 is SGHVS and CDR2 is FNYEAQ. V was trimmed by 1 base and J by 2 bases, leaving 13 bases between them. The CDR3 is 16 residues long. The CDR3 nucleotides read TGTGCCAGCAGCTTAGGAACGGGGGCTCTCACAGATACGCAGTATTTT. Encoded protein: CASSLGTGALTDTQYF.

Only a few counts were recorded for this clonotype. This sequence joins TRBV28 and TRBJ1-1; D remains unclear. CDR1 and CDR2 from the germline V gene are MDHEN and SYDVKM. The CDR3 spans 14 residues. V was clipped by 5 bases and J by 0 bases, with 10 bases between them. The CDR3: CASSQSQMNTEAFF. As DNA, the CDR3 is TGTGCCAGCAGTCAGAGCCAAATGAACACTGAAGCTTTCTTT.

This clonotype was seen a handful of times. Here the CDR3 reads CATGGGSPLHF. CDR3 nucleotide sequence: TGTGCCACCGGGGGGGGGTCACCCCTCCACTTT. The rearrangement links TRBV6-5 to TRBJ1-6, with a tentative D call TRBD1 (5 bases). There are 11 residues in the CDR3. The germline V and J ends were trimmed by 10 bases and 10 bases, with 11 bases remaining between them. Germline lookup yields CDR1 MNHEY and CDR2 SVGAGI.

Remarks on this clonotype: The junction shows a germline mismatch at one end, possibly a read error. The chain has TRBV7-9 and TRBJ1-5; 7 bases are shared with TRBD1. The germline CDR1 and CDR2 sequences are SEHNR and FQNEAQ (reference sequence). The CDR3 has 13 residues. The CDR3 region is CASSPQGYQPQNF. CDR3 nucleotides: TGTGCCAGCAGCCCACAGGGGTATCAGCCCCAGAATTTT. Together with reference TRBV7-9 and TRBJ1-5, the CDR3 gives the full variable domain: DTGVSQNPRHKITKRGQNVTFRCDPISEHNRLYWYRQTLGQGPEFLTYFQNEAQLEKSRLLSDRFSAERPKGSFSTLEIQRTEQGDSAMYLCASSPQGYQPQNFGDGTRLSIL.